The 20 T cell receptor beta chains below all came from one sample that was sequenced in a study of OX40 agonist ivuxolimab in advanced cancers. Using immunoSEQ multiplex PCR, the repertoire was profiled, and TCRdb retains in-frame clones only, with some absent. The sample holds tens of thousands of clones; 90% are singletons and the top ten take around 0.34%. This sample comprised CD4+ or CD8+ T cells sorted from blood, obtained in a trial of the OX40 agonist ivuxolimab. These TCRs come from an adult with an advanced solid tumor such as melanoma, head and neck, liver or kidney cancer.

The J gene is TRBJ2-3, the V gene TRBV6-1; possible D gene TRBD1, 5 bases. Germline V CDR1 and CDR2: MNHNS, SASEGT. Deletions cut 10 bases from V and 1 base from J, with 12 bases between. This CDR3 contains 13 residues. The CDR3 DNA sequence: TGTGCCACCCTTGGACAACGCACAGATACGCAGTATTTT. This translates into CATLGQRTDTQYF.

As regards this clone: The same CDR3 is also encoded by other DNA sequences in this sample. The chain recombines TRBV2 with TRBJ1-2, with D uncertain. The CDR3 totals 13 residues. Germline V lookup: CDR1 SNHLY, CDR2 FYNNEI. V was shortened by 3 bases and J by 0 bases, with 5 bases between the two germline ends. CDR3: CASSEGANYGYTF. In DNA, the CDR3 is TGTGCCAGCAGTGAGGGAGCTAACTATGGCTACACCTTC. Complete variable domain (other parts from reference TRBV2 and TRBJ1-2): EPEVTQTPSHQVTQMGQEVILRCVPISNHLYFYWYRQILGQKVEFLVSFYNNEISEKSEIFDDQFSVERPDGSNFTLKIRSTKLEDSAMYFCASSEGANYGYTFGSGTRLTVV.

The rearrangement links TRBV13 to TRBJ1-3; the match to TRBD1 covers 8 bases. CDR3 length: 18 residues. The germline CDR1 and CDR2 sequences are PRHDT and FYEKMQ (reference sequence). J gave up 7 bases and V 6 bases, and 20 bases lay outside the gene matches. CDR3: CASRYWDRSLSLENTIYF. The CDR3 DNA is TGTGCCAGCAGGTACTGGGACAGGTCCTTGTCTTTGGAGAACACCATATATTTT.

The CDR3 loop is CASRTYGGEKLFF. In nucleotides, the CDR3 is TGTGCCAGCAGAACATACGGGGGGGAAAAACTGTTTTTT. This chain connects TRBV27 to TRBJ1-4, with D possibly TRBD1 on 5 matching bases. CDR1 and CDR2 (germline): MNHEY, SMNVEV (reference sequence). The CDR3 loop spans 13 amino acids. Trimming removed 6 bases at V and 8 bases at J, with 13 bases between.

The count of this clone is one. The chain joins TRBV5-4 to TRBJ1-3; 9 bases match TRBD1. The ends lost 3 bases at V and 4 bases at J; junction bases unmatched: 8. The CDR3 covers 16 residues. Looked up from germline, CDR1 is SGHNT and CDR2 is YYREEE (reference sequence). The CDR3 spells CASSSDDRGNGNTIYF. The CDR3 region has the DNA TGTGCCAGCAGCTCTGACGACAGGGGGAACGGAAACACCATATATTTT. Together with reference TRBV5-4 and TRBJ1-3, the CDR3 gives the full variable domain: ETGVTQSPTHLIKTRGQQVTLRCSSQSGHNTVSWYQQALGQGPQFIFQYYREEENGRGNFPPRFSGLQFPNYSSELNVNALELDDSALYLCASSSDDRGNGNTIYFGEGSWLTVV.

The chain is built from TRBV10-3 and TRBJ1-3; a weak D match, TRBD1 (5 bases). V was pared by 8 bases and J by 4 bases, with 9 bases between. This CDR3 contains 12 residues. The germline gives CDR1 ENHRY, CDR2 SYGVKD. The CDR3 DNA sequence: TGTGCCATCGGGGGATCCGGAAACACCATATATTTT. Residues: CAIGGSGNTIYF.

The chain links TRBV18 to TRBJ2-7, with 10 positions matching TRBD1. This CDR3 contains 17 residues. The germline V gene encodes CDR1 KGHSH and CDR2 LQKENI. The V and J ends lost 6 bases and 6 bases, in that order; junction bases with no gene match: 17. CDR3 coding DNA: TGTGCCAGCTCCGCACACATCACCGGGACAGGGGACGCCGAGCAGTACTTC. Amino acid sequence: CASSAHITGTGDAEQYF.

This chain joins TRBV5-1 and TRBJ1-6; D is unresolved. Germline V gene sequence: CDR1 SGHRS, CDR2 YFSETQ. The CDR3 has 16 amino acids. Between the trimmed V and J ends, which lost 0 bases and 0 bases, there was a span of 7 bases. The CDR3 nucleotides are TGCGCCAGCAGCTTGGGAGGGAGCTCCTATAATTCACCCCTCCACTTT. Translated: CASSLGGSSYNSPLHF.

The chain combines TRBV28 with TRBJ1-5, with TRBD1 as a possible D gene (6 bases). Germline V gene lookup returns CDR1 MDHEN and CDR2 SYDVKM. Trimming removed 7 bases at V and 0 bases at J, with 7 bases between. CDR3 size: 13 residues. The CDR3 bases are TGTGCCAGCAAGACAGGTAGCAATCAGCCCCAGCATTTT. It codes for CASKTGSNQPQHF.

The chain recombines TRBV2 with TRBJ2-2; 8 bases are shared with TRBD1. This CDR3 is built from 15 residues. J gave up 0 bases and V 6 bases, and 3 bases lay outside the gene matches. CDR1 is SNHLY, CDR2 FYNNEI, per germline. The CDR3 DNA follows: TGTGCCAGCAGCGCGGGACAGGCGAACACCGGGGAGCTGTTTTTT. This codes for CASSAGQANTGELFF.

The chain has TRBV27 and TRBJ1-1; TRBD1 agrees at 12 bases. J was trimmed by 0 bases and V by 2 bases; bases with no gene match: 16. The germline V gene has CDR1 MNHEY and CDR2 SMNVEV (reference sequence). The CDR3 extends over 21 amino acids. In DNA form, the CDR3 reads TGTGCCAGCAGTTTACAGGGGACAGGGGGCATTTCCTGGGGCATGAACACTGAAGCTTTCTTT. Protein product: CASSLQGTGGISWGMNTEAFF.

The rearrangement uses TRBV7-6 and TRBJ2-3; no reliable D call. V lost 7 bases and J 0 bases, leaving 2 bases between the germline ends. This CDR3 is built from 11 residues. Germline V gene lookup returns CDR1 SGHVS and CDR2 FNYEAQ. CDR3 nucleotide sequence: TGTGCCAGCACGAGCACAGATACGCAGTATTTT. Protein product: CASTSTDTQYF. Using reference TRBV7-6 and TRBJ2-3 for the parts outside the CDR3, the full variable domain is GAGVSQSPRYKVTKRGQDVALRCDPISGHVSLYWYRQALGQGPEFLTYFNYEAQQDKSGLPNDRFSAERPEGSISTLTIQRTEQRDSAMYRCASTSTDTQYFGPGTRLTVL.

The gene calls are TRBV6-5 and TRBJ1-1, with D possibly TRBD1 on 5 matching bases. The germline gives CDR1 MNHEY, CDR2 SVGAGI. Trimming removed 6 bases from V and 4 bases from J, with 15 bases in between. This CDR3 has 14 residues. CDR3 coding DNA: TGTGCCAGCAGCCTCGCGGGGGTCGGCACTGAAGCTTTCTTT. Protein sequence: CASSLAGVGTEAFF.

The V call is TRBV7-2, the J call TRBJ1-2; possible D gene TRBD1, 5 bases. The CDR3 is made up of 13 amino acids. V shed 1 base and J shed 10 bases, with 13 bases lying between them. The germline CDR1 and CDR2 sequences are SGHTA and FQGNSA. The CDR3 nucleotides read TGTGCCAGCAGCTTAGAGCAGGGCACCGACTACACCTTC. It encodes CASSLEQGTDYTF.

The gene calls are TRBV7-8 and TRBJ1-2; TRBD1 matches at 8 bases. V was pared by 5 bases and J by 8 bases, with 16 bases of the junction left unmatched. The germline CDR1 and CDR2 sequences are SGHVS and FQNEAQ. The CDR3 runs 16 residues. The CDR3 reads CASSRYAGTGEGGYTF. CDR3 DNA sequence: TGTGCCAGCAGCCGGTATGCCGGGACAGGAGAAGGGGGCTACACCTTC. The whole variable domain, remainder taken from reference TRBV7-8 and TRBJ1-2, is GAGVSQSPRYKVAKRGQDVALRCDPISGHVSLFWYQQALGQGPEFLTYFQNEAQLDKSGLPSDRFFAERPEGSVSTLKIQRTQQEDSAVYLCASSRYAGTGEGGYTFGSGTRLTVV.

This clone was found a few times. V is TRBV23-1 and J is TRBJ2-1; D possibly corresponds to TRBD2 (6 bases). TRBV23-1 is placed among ORFs of uncertain function. Deletions cut 9 bases from V and 2 bases from J, with 11 bases between. The CDR3 is made up of 13 amino acids. In DNA form, the CDR3 reads TGCGCCAGGCCGACGGGAGCCTACAATGAGCAGTTCTTC. The encoded protein is CARPTGAYNEQFF.

The CDR3 DNA reads TGTGCCAGCAGCTTAGTTATTTCCACAGACCAAGAGACCCAGTACTTC. Protein product: CASSLVISTDQETQYF. The chain combines TRBV7-9 with TRBJ2-5, with D unresolved. V was cut by 1 base and J by 0 bases, with 12 bases left in between. Per the germline V gene, CDR1 is SEHNR and CDR2 is FQNEAQ (reference sequence). The CDR3 is 16 residues long.

The chain couples TRBV6-5 to TRBJ1-1; D is unclear. CDR3 size: 11 residues. Trimming cost V 8 bases and J 6 bases, with 10 bases left between them. Germline CDR1 reads MNHEY; CDR2 reads SVGAGI. CDR3 region: CASGLGAEAFF. DNA for the CDR3: TGTGCCAGCGGGTTGGGCGCTGAAGCTTTCTTT.

V gene TRBV10-3 combines with J gene TRBJ1-1; 7 bases map to TRBD1. V lost 0 bases to trimming and J lost 0 bases; unmatched junction nucleotides: 10. The CDR3 extends over 18 amino acids. Germline V gene lookup returns CDR1 ENHRY and CDR2 SYGVKD. The CDR3 nucleotides are TGTGCCATCAGTGAGTCAAATCCCAGGGGGGGTCTGAACACTGAAGCTTTCTTT. This codes for CAISESNPRGGLNTEAFF.

V and J are TRBV9 and TRBJ2-3; a weak D match, TRBD2 (6 bases). There are 13 residues in the CDR3. Germline V gene data show CDR1 as SGDLS and CDR2 as YYNGEE. Trimming left V 2 bases short and J 5 bases short, with 9 bases between. The CDR3 loop is CASSVREVDTQYF. The DNA of the CDR3 is TGTGCCAGCAGCGTTAGGGAGGTAGATACGCAGTATTTT.